Each of the 15 T cell receptor beta chains below was sequenced from the same sample in a study of blood T cell repertoires in COVID-19. Clones were sequenced by immunoSEQ multiplex PCR, and TCRdb holds only the in-frame ones, with some missing. The profile shows some 80,000 clones, about 88% of them singletons. The sample consisted of peripheral blood. The receptors stem from a man in his sixties with COVID-19, enrolled during active disease.

The chain combines TRBV6-4 with TRBJ1-6, with D unclear. This CDR3 is 13 amino acids long. CDR1 and CDR2 (germline): MRHNA, SNTAGT. Deletions cut 4 bases from V and 7 bases from J, with 8 bases between. The CDR3 protein is CASSGTGNSPLHF. In DNA form, the CDR3 reads TGTGCCAGCAGTGGGACGGGAAATTCACCCCTCCACTTT.

This sequence joins TRBV5-1 and TRBJ1-5; 7 nucleotides line up with TRBD1. This CDR3 has 14 amino acids. The J segment lost 5 bases and the V segment lost 4 bases, leaving 6 bases of the junction unmatched. Germline assignment: CDR1 SGHRS and CDR2 YFSETQ. The CDR3 protein is CASSPGTADQPQHF. In DNA, the CDR3 is TGCGCCAGCAGCCCCGGGACAGCGGATCAGCCCCAGCATTTT. Supplemented by reference TRBV5-1 and TRBJ1-5, the full variable domain reads KAGVTQTPRYLIKTRGQQVTLSCSPISGHRSVSWYQQTPGQGLQFLFEYFSETQRNKGNFPGRFSGRQFSNSRSEMNVSTLELGDSALYLCASSPGTADQPQHFGDGTRLSIL.

Regarding this clone: This sample also contains other DNA sequences that code for the same CDR3. This chain uses TRBV5-6 with TRBJ1-1; D gene uncertain. CDR3 length equals 11 residues. V was shortened by 4 bases and J by 2 bases, with 3 bases between the two germline ends. Germline assignment: CDR1 SGHDT and CDR2 YYEEEE. The CDR3 nucleotides are TGTGCCAGCAGCCTTAACACTGAAGCTTTCTTT. Its protein is CASSLNTEAFF.

This CDR3 is CASSTIGQPGTDTQYF. The CDR3 DNA sequence: TGTGCCAGCAGCACTATTGGACAGCCGGGCACAGATACGCAGTATTTT. The genes are TRBV14 and TRBJ2-3; TRBD1 might be the D (6 bases). Germline CDR1 reads SGHDN; CDR2 reads FVKESK. The CDR3 contains 16 residues. Trimming cost V 5 bases and J 1 base, with 16 bases left between them. Based on the CDR3 plus reference TRBV14 and TRBJ2-3, the full variable domain is EAGVTQFPSHSVIEKGQTVTLRCDPISGHDNLYWYRRVMGKEIKFLLHFVKESKQDESGMPNNRFLAERTGGTYSTLKVQPAELEDSGVYFCASSTIGQPGTDTQYFGPGTRLTVL.

The chain carries TRBV5-1 and TRBJ1-5; 10 positions agree with TRBD1. The CDR3 runs to 15 residues. Germline V gives CDR1 SGHRS, CDR2 YFSETQ. With 6 bases clipped from V and 5 bases from J, the junction kept 8 bases outside the gene matches. The CDR3 nucleotides read TGCGCCAGCAAAACGGGGACAGGGGAACATCAGCCCCAGCATTTT. This gives the protein CASKTGTGEHQPQHF.

By share, this clone counts as medium-sized. V usage is TRBV3-1 (or the pseudogene TRBV3-2) and J usage is TRBJ1-1, with D maybe TRBD1 (6 bases). Germline V gives CDR1 LGHDT, CDR2 YNNKEL (reference sequence). Trimming shortened V by 0 bases and J by 1 base, and 15 bases separated the two germline ends. The CDR3 has 17 residues. The DNA of the CDR3 is TGTGCCAGCAGCCAAGATTGGCAGCGGACAGCGAACACTGAAGCTTTCTTT. The encoded protein is CASSQDWQRTANTEAFF.

In its sample, this clone was seen once. The chain joins TRBV5-1 to TRBJ2-3, with a tentative D call TRBD2 (5 bases). The germline V and J ends were trimmed by 4 bases and 3 bases, with 9 bases remaining between them. The CDR3 is made up of 13 amino acids. CDR1 is SGHRS and CDR2 is YFSETQ in the germline V gene. The CDR3 is CASSPGGTDTQYF. CDR3 nucleotide sequence: TGCGCCAGCAGCCCTGGCGGGACAGATACGCAGTATTTT.

This clone was seen once. The rearrangement links TRBV11-3 to TRBJ1-1; 7 bases match TRBD1. The V and J ends lost 5 bases and 8 bases, in that order; junction bases with no gene match: 11. Germline V CDR1 and CDR2: SGHNT, YENEEA. The CDR3 sequence is 14 residues long. The DNA for the CDR3 is TGTGCCAGCAGCCCAGGACAGGATACAGGAGAAGCTTTCTTT. It encodes CASSPGQDTGEAFF.

This clone was recorded only once. J is TRBJ2-1 and V is TRBV7-3; TRBD1 matches 7 bases. This CDR3 contains 14 residues. Germline V CDR1 and CDR2: SGHTA, FQGTGA. V gave up 5 bases and J gave up 4 bases; unmatched junction bases: 5. CDR3 sequence: CASSPRDSYNEQFF. In DNA form, the CDR3 reads TGTGCCAGCAGCCCACGGGACAGTTACAATGAGCAGTTCTTC. Full variable domain (rest looked up from reference TRBV7-3 and TRBJ2-1): GAGVSQTPSNKVTEKGKYVELRCDPISGHTALYWYRQSLGQGPEFLIYFQGTGAADDSGLPNDRFFAVRPEGSVSTLKIQRTERGDSAVYLCASSPRDSYNEQFFGPGTRLTVL.

This rearrangement joins TRBV19 to TRBJ1-6; TRBD1 matches at 7 bases. The CDR3 sequence is 14 residues long. The V gene's germline CDR1 is LNHDA and CDR2 SQIVND (reference sequence). V shed 7 bases and J 7 bases; nucleotides not matched to a gene: 7. CDR3: CASNHGTANSPLHF. The CDR3 DNA reads TGTGCCAGTAACCATGGGACAGCAAATTCACCCCTCCACTTT.

The chain has TRBV6-5 and TRBJ1-2; TRBD1 is a possible D gene (6 bases). Between the trimmed V and J ends, which lost 7 bases and 7 bases, there was a span of 16 bases. Germline V CDR1 and CDR2: MNHEY, SVGAGI. The CDR3 totals 13 residues. The CDR3 loop reads CASNPGGAGGYTF. The CDR3 DNA sequence: TGTGCCAGCAACCCCGGGGGGGCAGGTGGCTACACCTTC.

This chain joins TRBV7-2 and TRBJ1-2; D is undetermined. The V gene lost 1 base and the J gene lost 5 bases, with 17 bases spanning the gap. This CDR3 region has 16 residues. Germline V gene lookup returns CDR1 SGHTA and CDR2 FQGNSA. The CDR3, as DNA: TGTGCCAGCAGCTTAGGAGGCGGATTTCAGTCATATGGCTACACCTTC. Encoded protein: CASSLGGGFQSYGYTF.

The chain has TRBV11-2 and TRBJ2-1, with TRBD2 identical over 8 bases. Trimming removed 1 base from V and 10 bases from J; junction bases left unmatched: 9. The CDR3 loop spans 15 amino acids. Germline V gene sequence: CDR1 SGHAT, CDR2 FQNNGV. The DNA for the CDR3 is TGTGCCAGCAGCTTAGTTACGGGACTAGGGCCGGAGCAGTTCTTC. This sequence encodes CASSLVTGLGPEQFF.

This chain connects TRBV19 to TRBJ2-5; 9 positions agree with TRBD2. V was pared by 3 bases and J by 5 bases, with 7 bases of the junction left unmatched. The V gene's germline CDR1 is LNHDA and CDR2 SQIVND (reference sequence). The CDR3 contains 15 residues. CDR3 residues: CASSIVAGGEETQYF. Here the CDR3 DNA reads TGTGCCAGTAGTATTGTGGCGGGAGGGGAGGAGACCCAGTACTTC.

The chain links TRBV11-2 to TRBJ1-4; no clear D. Germline V gene data show CDR1 as SGHAT and CDR2 as FQNNGV. There are 17 residues in the CDR3. V dropped 2 bases and J dropped 6 bases, with 19 bases sitting between them. CDR3 nucleotides: TGTGCCAGCAGCTTAATCCCCCGGTGGGCGTGGGATGAAAAACTGTTTTTT. It is translated as CASSLIPRWAWDEKLFF.